A selection of T cell receptor beta chains follows, all from one sample in a study of CD8 T cells in Susac syndrome. One entry per CDR3 protein results from TCRdb running MiXCR on the immunoSEQ multiplex PCR reads. The table has under 200,000 distinct CDR3 sequences, 85% to 95% seen once. Material: CD8+ T cells from PBMCs. These receptors came from a human donor with multiple sclerosis. Both conserved end residues are part of each CDR3. A D gene is named only where the DNA matches it firmly. Clone size is stated in some rows and not others, as once, few, many or a class when expanded.

d_call	v_call	j_call	clone_size	cdr3_aa	cdr3_nt
NA	TRBV29-1	TRBJ2-2	NA	CSVSFRGRRGTGELFF	TGCAGCGTTAGTTTTCGGGGGCGGAGGGGCACCGGGGAGCTGTTTTTT
NA	TRBV29-1	TRBJ1-2	NA	CSVVTGRNYGYTF	TGCAGCGTTGTCACAGGGCGTAACTATGGCTACACCTTC
NA	TRBV27	TRBJ2-4	NA	CASSPQGRAEKYF	TGTGCCAGCAGCCCTCAAGGGCGGGCGGAAAAGTACTTC
NA	TRBV12-3/TRBV12-4	TRBJ2-1	once	CASSPQGTYNEQFF	TGTGCCAGCAGTCCCCAGGGAACCTACAATGAGCAGTTCTTC
NA	TRBV7-8	TRBJ2-3	once	CASSLQTMRDTQYF	TGTGCCAGCAGCTTACAGACTATGAGAGATACGCAGTATTTT
TRBD1	TRBV24-1	TRBJ2-7	NA	CATSAGTGSEQYF	TGTGCCACCAGTGCCGGGACAGGGAGCGAGCAGTACTTC
TRBD1	TRBV7-9	TRBJ1-2	NA	CASSQGRTGGDGYTF	TGTGCCAGCAGCCAAGGCCGGACAGGGGGCGATGGCTACACCTTC
NA	TRBV27	TRBJ2-1	NA	CASSLLGRNSYNEQFF	TGTGCCAGCAGTTTATTAGGACGTAACTCCTACAATGAGCAGTTCTTC
NA	TRBV29-1	TRBJ2-7	NA	CSVDAGDTTYEQYF	TGCAGCGTTGACGCGGGTGACACTACCTACGAGCAGTACTTC
NA	TRBV2	TRBJ2-2	NA	CASSEQGITSWTGELFF	TGTGCCAGCAGTGAACAGGGGATAACCTCGTGGACCGGGGAGCTGTTTTTT
TRBD2	TRBV29-1	TRBJ2-1	once	CSISGGPSYNEQFF	TGCAGTATTAGCGGGGGTCCCTCCTACAATGAGCAGTTCTTC
TRBD1	TRBV28	TRBJ1-5	NA	CASSLSGTDQPQHF	TGTGCCAGCAGTTTATCCGGGACAGATCAGCCCCAGCATTTT
TRBD2	TRBV2	TRBJ2-3	NA	CASEGRAADTQYF	TGTGCCAGCGAAGGGAGGGCCGCAGATACGCAGTATTTT
NA	TRBV7-8	TRBJ2-1	NA	CASSLGPGLNNEQFF	TGTGCCAGCAGCTTAGGCCCCGGACTGAACAATGAGCAGTTCTTC
NA	TRBV19	TRBJ2-7	NA	CASSIGAGSSYEQYF	TGTGCCAGTAGTATTGGGGCAGGGTCCTCCTACGAGCAGTACTTC
TRBD1	TRBV13	TRBJ1-2	NA	CASSGGQEPTF	TGTGCCAGCAGCGGGGGACAGGAACCCACCTTC
NA	TRBV4-1	TRBJ2-1	NA	CASSQGLATEQFF	TGCGCCAGCAGCCAGGGATTAGCAACTGAGCAGTTCTTC
NA	TRBV13	TRBJ1-1	NA	CASSLGLEGSTEAFF	TGTGCCAGCAGCTTAGGGTTGGAGGGGTCCACTGAAGCTTTCTTT
NA	TRBV12-3/TRBV12-4	TRBJ2-2	NA	CASSSLRELFF	TGTGCCAGCAGTTCCCTCCGGGAGCTGTTTTTT
TRBD1	TRBV27	TRBJ2-7	NA	CASSLKSGGYEQYF	TGTGCCAGCAGCCTAAAATCAGGGGGCTACGAGCAGTACTTC
NA	TRBV3-1	TRBJ2-1	NA	CASSLQREYNEQFF	TGTGCCAGCAGCCTCCAACGTGAATACAATGAGCAGTTCTTC
NA	TRBV9	TRBJ2-3	NA	CASSAGDSYTDTQYF	TGTGCCAGCAGCGCCGGGGACTCCTACACAGATACGCAGTATTTT